Reported below is one T cell receptor (beta chain). Its antigen is currently unknown. A read error may explain this, as a much larger clone is one base away. The same CDR3 is also encoded by other DNA sequences in this sample. The genomic DNA of each subset was split evenly across several immunoSEQ plates. The protocol was immunoSEQ multiplex PCR, while the TCRdb copy is restricted to in-frame clones and leaves out a portion. The table shows 500,000 to 650,000 clones, with just over 75% occurring only once. This entry is derived from a study of shared clonotypes between healthy human individuals. The overall study: Those who served as donors were a couple of women and three men between the ages of 18 and 49. The study, taken as a whole, reports: An anticipated effect of sequencing depth on clonotype sharing among donors was recognized.

This CDR3 contains 12 residues. Germline loops: CDR1 ENHRY, CDR2 SYGVKD. After removal of 6 bases from V and 1 base from J, the junction contained 0 bases not matched to a gene. There were no recent acute infections or vaccinations among the donors, who were healthy HIV-negative adults. This clonotype was obtained from a woman in her thirties or forties in good health. Some clones in this sample may be carry-over from other donors' samples. J is TRBJ2-7 and V is TRBV10-3; TRBD1 aligns across 7 bases. The sample taken for sequencing was PBMCs. The CDR3 bases are TGTGCCATCAGGGACAGGTCCTACGAGCAGTACTTC. Its translation: CAIRDRSYEQYF.